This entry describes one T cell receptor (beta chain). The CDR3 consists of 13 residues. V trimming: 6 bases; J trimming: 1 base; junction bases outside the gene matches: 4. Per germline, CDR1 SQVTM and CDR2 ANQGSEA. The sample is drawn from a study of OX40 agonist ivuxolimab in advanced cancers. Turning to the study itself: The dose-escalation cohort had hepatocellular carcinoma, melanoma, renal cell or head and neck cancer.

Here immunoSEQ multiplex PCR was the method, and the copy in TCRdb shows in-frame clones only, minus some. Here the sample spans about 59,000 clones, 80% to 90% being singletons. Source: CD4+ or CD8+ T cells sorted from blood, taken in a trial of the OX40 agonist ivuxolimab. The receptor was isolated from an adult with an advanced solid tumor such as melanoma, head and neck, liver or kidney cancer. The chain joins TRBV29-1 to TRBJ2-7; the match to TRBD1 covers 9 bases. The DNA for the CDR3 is TGCAGCGTCGGGACAGGGATTTCCTACGAGCAGTACTTC. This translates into CSVGTGISYEQYF.